One sample yielded the 7 T cell receptor beta chains listed below, sequenced in a study of cytomegalovirus exposure and HLA in healthy donors. In the PCR, 60 Vbeta and 13 Jbeta primers were used. Produced via immunoSEQ multiplex PCR; TCRdb's table is partial and in-frame only. The sample carries some 120,000 clones, approximately 80% recorded once. Material for sequencing was PBMCs. The origin of the receptors is a man aged 18-30 years in good health and CMV-seronegative.

J is TRBJ1-1 and V is TRBV14, with unresolved D. Germline V gene lookup returns CDR1 SGHDN and CDR2 FVKESK. The CDR3 loop spans 13 amino acids. Trimming stripped 4 bases from V and 7 bases from J, with 13 bases between. This CDR3 reads CASSLFGDREAFF. The CDR3 DNA follows: TGTGCCAGCAGCCTATTTGGAGACCGTGAAGCTTTCTTT.

This clone was seen more than once but under ten times. The rearrangement uses TRBV7-9 and TRBJ2-5, with unresolved D. Looked up from germline, CDR1 is SEHNR and CDR2 is FQNEAQ (reference sequence). Trimming shortened V by 5 bases and J by 1 base, and 11 bases separated the two germline ends. This CDR3 is built from 14 residues. CDR3: CASSHAPGQETQYF. CDR3 in DNA: TGTGCCAGCAGCCACGCACCGGGCCAAGAGACCCAGTACTTC.

The chain combines TRBV15 with TRBJ1-2; D remains unclear. The CDR3 extends over 14 amino acids. Trimming shortened V by 5 bases and J by 4 bases, and 14 bases separated the two germline ends. CDR1 is LNHNV and CDR2 is YYDKDF in the germline V gene (reference sequence). The CDR3, as DNA: TGTGCCACCAGCCAACAACAGTTTATCTATGGCTACACCTTC. Translating it yields CATSQQQFIYGYTF.

This clone was counted between two and nine times. J is TRBJ1-4 and V is TRBV4-2, with 8 bases aligning to TRBD1. The CDR3 totals 14 residues. CDR1 and CDR2 from the germline V gene are LGHNA and YNFKEQ. The V gene end was trimmed by 1 base and the J gene end by 7 bases; junction bases not matched to a gene: 2. CDR3 coding DNA: TGTGCCAGCAGCCAAGGGACAGGGAGTGAAAAACTGTTTTTT. This encodes CASSQGTGSEKLFF.

Of note for this clone: The junction shows a germline mismatch at one end, possibly a read error. Here the CDR3 reads CASSPGGAAYEPYF. In DNA, the CDR3 is TGTGCCAGCAGTCCCGGGGGAGCAGCCTACGAGCCGTACTTC. This chain connects TRBV28 to TRBJ2-7; maybe TRBD2 (6 bases). Germline values: CDR1 MDHEN, CDR2 SYDVKM. The CDR3 length is 14 residues.

V gene TRBV10-3 combines with J gene TRBJ1-5; D is possibly TRBD1 (5 bases). The CDR3 has 15 residues. Germline V gene data show CDR1 as ENHRY and CDR2 as SYGVKD. Trimming left V 0 bases short and J 3 bases short, with 9 bases between. Here the CDR3 reads CAISESGGNNQPQHF. The CDR3 DNA is TGTGCCATCAGTGAGTCGGGGGGAAACAATCAGCCCCAGCATTTT.

In this sample, this clone turned up a few times. The rearrangement uses TRBV27 and TRBJ2-2; D is unclear. Trimming removed 7 bases from V and 5 bases from J, with 5 bases in between. Looked up from germline, CDR1 is MNHEY and CDR2 is SMNVEV (reference sequence). This CDR3 has 11 residues. CDR3 in DNA: TGTGCCAGCAAGGAGACCGGGGAGCTGTTTTTT. This sequence encodes CASKETGELFF.